This TCR beta chain was sequenced for a study of T-cell memory formation after mild COVID-19 listed by TCRdb under 2021. Looking at the study overall: Most TCR sequence clusters were specific to one of the two donors. Longitudinal TCRalpha and TCRbeta repertoire sequencing tracked T-cell clones expanding and contracting after mild COVID-19 in two donors. Two young, previously healthy adult volunteers, one female and one male, were included in the cohort.

About this clonotype itself: The clone's antigen remains unknown. It has no much larger one-base neighbor in the sample; base qualities were not kept.

PBMCs were isolated by Ficoll-Paque density gradient centrifugation. Taken from cysteine to phenylalanine, the CDR3 has 13 residues. The kept DNA is CDR3 alone, 39 bases in frame from the first base. From V the trimming removes 5 bases and from J it removes 4 bases, while the gene matches leave 2 bases of the junction unaccounted for. CDR1 SEHNR and CDR2 FQNEAQ were looked up in the germline V gene (reference sequence). Overall study outcomes, separate from this receptor: Clones that contracted from day 15 to 85 showed balanced CD4/CD8 phenotypes, whereas a second wave of clones that expanded from day 15 to 37 leaned towards CD4+. SARS-CoV-2 specificity of the second-wave clones peaking on day 37 was not confirmed. The study included only a couple of mild cases, and larger cohorts that include severe cases with pre-infection samples were judged to be necessary. Some responding clones were detected in pre-infection memory, which suggested that pre-existing cross-reactive memory T cells had joined the SARS-CoV-2 response. Contracting CD4+ clones were located mainly in the CM and EM memory subsets, whereas CD8+ clones were found to be enriched in EMRA.

The reads were generated on an Illumina NovaSeq 6000. TCRalpha and TCRbeta cDNA libraries were constructed by 5'RACE with constant-segment primers, with sample barcodes and unique molecular identifiers being introduced. Trizol reagent was used to extract RNA from every sample. Library amplification was performed in two PCR steps, and a second sample barcode and Illumina TruSeq adapters were introduced in the second step. Sequencing of the libraries was done on an Illumina NovaSeq, producing 2 x 150 bp paired-end reads. For the original study's pipeline: Demultiplexing of reads and collapsing into UMI-guided consensus sequences were performed with migec v1.2.7. Using mixcr v2.1.11, UMI consensuses were aligned to TRA and TRB V and J templates and then assembled into clonotypes. A clonotype was counted as expanded or contracted only when both edgeR and NoisET called the clonotype significant, with the noise models trained on biological replicates. For edgeR calls, the thresholds were a false discovery rate-adjusted p below 0.01 and a log2 fold-change of 1. PCA with hierarchical clustering of max-normalized trajectories of the 1000 most abundant clonotypes was used as exploratory dynamics analysis. The CD4 or CD8 phenotype of responding clones was assigned using the separately sequenced CD4+ and CD8+ repertoires. The public reads were reprocessed in TCRdb via fastp at Q25 and MiXCR, keeping in-frame beta chains. Every entry covers one CDR3 protein and lists the most common genes and DNA from its rows. TCRdb, not the original authors, processed these V and J calls. A total of some 300,000 distinct CDR3 sequences appear in this sample, around 20% of them only once. The ten largest account for around 23% of the sample.

Source material: PBMCs or a T cell subset sorted from them (not recorded which). The chain couples TRBV7-9 to TRBJ1-2, with 9 junctional bases fitting TRBD1. The sequence came from a man between 18 and 29 years old who had mild COVID-19 (a few samples of this study predate the infection). The sample titles of this study are shuffled in the database, so cell type and time point are left out; the donor was told from shared clones. The bases read TGTGCCAGCAGCGGACAGGGGTCCTATGGCTACACCTTC. Its protein product is CASSGQGSYGYTF.